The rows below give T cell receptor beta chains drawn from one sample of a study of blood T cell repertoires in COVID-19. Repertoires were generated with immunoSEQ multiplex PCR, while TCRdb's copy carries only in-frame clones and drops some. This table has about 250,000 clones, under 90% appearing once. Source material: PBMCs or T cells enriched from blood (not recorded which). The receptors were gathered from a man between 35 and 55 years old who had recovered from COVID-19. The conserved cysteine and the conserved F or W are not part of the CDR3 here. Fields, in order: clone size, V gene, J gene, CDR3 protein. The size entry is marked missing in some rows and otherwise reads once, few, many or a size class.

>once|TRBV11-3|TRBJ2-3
ASSSGLAADTQY
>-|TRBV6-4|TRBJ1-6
ASREQGADNSPLH
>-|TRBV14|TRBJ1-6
ASSHRGEYSPLH
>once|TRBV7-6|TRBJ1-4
ASSRPPGGTTNEKLF
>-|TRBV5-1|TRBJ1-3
ASSPSRPPGNTIY
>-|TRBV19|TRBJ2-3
ASSIDGRGTDTQY
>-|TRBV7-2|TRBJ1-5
ASSLNGGQNNQPQH
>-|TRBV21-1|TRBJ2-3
APDRGGTDTQY
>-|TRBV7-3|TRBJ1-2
ASSLNSGDRPDGYT
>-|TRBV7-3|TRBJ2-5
ASSLTGGRAQETQY
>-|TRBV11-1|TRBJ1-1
ASSATGYTEAF
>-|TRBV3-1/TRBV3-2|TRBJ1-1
ASSQGVGGNTEAF
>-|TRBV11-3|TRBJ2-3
ASSLSGTSTDTQY
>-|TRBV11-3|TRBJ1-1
ASSSHTGGSEAF
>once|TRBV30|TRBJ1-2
AWSQGHEGYGYT
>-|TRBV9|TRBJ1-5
ASSATGLIDQPQH
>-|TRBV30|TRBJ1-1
AWSYRGITEAF
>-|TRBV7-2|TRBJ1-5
ASSSRTGGNQPQH
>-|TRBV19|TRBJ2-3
ASSRGLAGGTGDTQY